This T cell receptor beta chain was documented in a study of T cell responses to AZD1222 COVID-19 vaccine. CDR1 is GTSNPN, CDR2 SVGIG, per germline (reference sequence). The CDR3 is 13 amino acids. V was cut by 3 bases and J by 4 bases, with 10 bases left in between. The study, taken as a whole, reports: Donors in the cohort were predominantly white British and more often female, and clonal diversity was possibly underestimated.

This clone has just one count. Antigen specificity is unknown. Libraries were prepared by immunoSEQ multiplex PCR; TCRdb keeps only in-frame clonotypes and omits some of them. The sample holds tens of thousands of clones, around 89% seen once. The chain employs TRBV30 and TRBJ1-5, with D hard to call. This receptor was taken from an adult who received the AZD1222 COVID-19 vaccine. Sequencing was performed on peripheral blood, taken 28 days after the second AZD1222 dose. DNA of the CDR3: TGTGCCTGGAGCCCGGGTGGTAATCAGCCCCAGCATTTT. Its protein is CAWSPGGNQPQHF.